These 22 T cell receptor beta chains were all obtained from the same sample, sequenced in a study of T-cell memory formation after mild COVID-19. TCRdb re-called the 5' RACE reads with MiXCR, one entry per CDR3 protein. This table holds 550,000 to 600,000 distinct CDR3 sequences, 15% to 20% found once. Specimen: PBMCs or a T cell subset sorted from them (not recorded which). The receptor set was obtained from an adult woman who had mild COVID-19 (a few samples of this study predate the infection). Cell type and time point are not known.

This clonotype appeared a few times. V is TRBV7-3 and J is TRBJ1-1; D not resolved. Between the trimmed V and J ends, which lost 5 bases and 3 bases, there was a span of 16 bases. CDR1 and CDR2 from the germline V gene are SGHTA and FQGTGA. The CDR3 length is 15 residues. The CDR3 DNA reads TGTGCCAGCAGCCAAGGATACGGGCGGGACACTGAAGCTTTCTTT. It specifies CASSQGYGRDTEAFF.

This clonotype was seen ten or more times. The chain links TRBV5-1 to TRBJ1-1; the D is unclear. This CDR3 region has 12 residues. Germline values: CDR1 SGHRS, CDR2 YFSETQ. V was trimmed by 1 base and J by 2 bases, leaving 3 bases between them. The DNA of the CDR3 is TGCGCCAGCAGCTTGATAAACACTGAAGCTTTCTTT. It encodes CASSLINTEAFF.

The V and J genes are TRBV9 and TRBJ2-3; 8 nucleotides match TRBD2. This CDR3 is 15 amino acids long. The V gene end was trimmed by 3 bases and the J gene end by 0 bases; junction bases not matched to a gene: 3. Looked up from germline, CDR1 is SGDLS and CDR2 is YYNGEE. The chain's CDR3 is CASSGSGTSTDTQYF. Written as DNA, the CDR3 is TGTGCCAGCAGCGGTAGCGGGACAAGCACAGATACGCAGTATTTT. Based on the CDR3 plus reference TRBV9 and TRBJ2-3, the full variable domain is DSGVTQTPKHLITATGQRVTLRCSPRSGDLSVYWYQQSLDQGLQFLIQYYNGEERAKGNILERFSAQQFPDLHSELNLSSLELGDSALYFCASSGSGTSTDTQYFGPGTRLTVL.

This clonotype was detected only a few times. V is TRBV11-1 and J is TRBJ2-4; D may match TRBD1 or TRBD2 (5 bases each). This CDR3 is 14 amino acids long. CDR1 and CDR2 (germline): SGHAT, FQDESV (reference sequence). The ends were cut back, 5 bases at V and 4 bases at J, with 12 bases in the middle. CDR3: CASSPRDGKNIQYF. The CDR3 bases are TGTGCCAGCAGCCCCAGGGACGGTAAAAACATTCAGTACTTC.

V gene TRBV29-1 combines with J gene TRBJ1-1; tentatively, D is TRBD1 (5 bases). The ends were cut back, 4 bases at V and 3 bases at J, with 9 bases in the middle. The germline V gene encodes CDR1 SQVTM and CDR2 ANQGSEA. The CDR3 extends over 12 amino acids. The CDR3 DNA reads TGCAGCGTTGGCAGGGTTGACACTGAAGCTTTCTTT. This translates into CSVGRVDTEAFF.

This clonotype was picked up a small number of times. The V and J genes are TRBV2 and TRBJ2-3; D not certain. This CDR3 region has 14 residues. The germline V gene has CDR1 SNHLY and CDR2 FYNNEI. V was shortened by 5 bases and J by 0 bases, with 9 bases between the two germline ends. For the CDR3, the DNA is TGTGCCAGCAGTAGAATGGCCAGCACAGATACGCAGTATTTT. Its protein is CASSRMASTDTQYF.

The chain employs TRBV4-1 and TRBJ1-1, with a tentative D call TRBD1 (5 bases). CDR3 size: 17 residues. Germline CDR1 MGHRA, CDR2 YSYEKL. Trimming stripped 0 bases from V and 4 bases from J, with 18 bases between. The DNA for the CDR3 is TGCGCCAGCAGCCAAGAAGATATGGGCTTTAGGGGCACTGAAGCTTTCTTT. The encoded protein is CASSQEDMGFRGTEAFF.

The chain joins TRBV7-3 to TRBJ2-5, with TRBD2 matching 7 bases. This CDR3 region has 15 residues. Germline values: CDR1 SGHTA, CDR2 FQGTGA. Trimming removed 0 bases from V and 5 bases from J; junction bases left unmatched: 6. CDR3 sequence reads: CASSLTAGERETQYF. The CDR3 DNA reads as TGTGCCAGCAGCTTAACGGCGGGGGAAAGGGAGACCCAGTACTTC.

This clonotype occurred a few times. The chain uses TRBV20-1 and TRBJ2-5; no definite D call. CDR3 length: 13 amino acids. V lost 0 bases and J lost 5, with 10 bases in between. Germline CDR1 DFQATT, CDR2 SNEGSKA (reference sequence). The CDR3 protein is CSARDLVGETQYF. Written as DNA, the CDR3 is TGCAGTGCTAGAGATCTCGTTGGGGAGACCCAGTACTTC.

The rearrangement joins TRBV5-4 to TRBJ2-1; 7 bases map to TRBD2. The CDR3 runs 15 residues. The V gene's germline CDR1 is SGHNT and CDR2 YYREEE (reference sequence). Trimming removed 3 bases from V and 6 bases from J; junction bases left unmatched: 9. The CDR3 is CASSSRTSRVNEQFF. The CDR3 nucleotides read TGTGCCAGCAGCTCGAGGACTAGTAGGGTCAATGAGCAGTTCTTC.

This clonotype was seen many times. V and J are TRBV7-2 and TRBJ2-7, with 9 bases aligning to TRBD2. Trimming removed 2 bases from V and 7 bases from J; junction bases left unmatched: 12. There are 16 residues in the CDR3. Germline V gene lookup returns CDR1 SGHTA and CDR2 FQGNSA. CDR3 nucleotide sequence: TGTGCCAGCAGCTTATCCGCCGGGACTAGCATTTCGGAGCAGTACTTC. This gives the protein CASSLSAGTSISEQYF.

The chain employs TRBV20-1 and TRBJ2-3, with 14 positions matching TRBD2. CDR3 length equals 19 residues. Germline-derived CDR1 and CDR2 are DFQATT and SNEGSKA (reference sequence). J was trimmed by 3 bases and V by 2 bases; bases with no gene match: 13. CDR3 nucleotide sequence: TGCAGTGCTAGACTCTTCACCTCCGGGACTAGCGGGAGAACAGATACGCAGTATTTT. It is translated as CSARLFTSGTSGRTDTQYF.

J is TRBJ2-2 and V is TRBV3-1, with D perhaps matching TRBD1 or TRBD2 (6 bases each). CDR3 length: 15 amino acids. Germline values: CDR1 LGHDT, CDR2 YNNKEL (reference sequence). V was pared by 1 base and J by 5 bases, with 11 bases between. This CDR3 reads CASSQGGARTGELFF. For the CDR3, the DNA is TGTGCCAGCAGCCAAGGGGGGGCTCGGACCGGGGAGCTGTTTTTT.

This clonotype was picked up a small number of times. The rearrangement links TRBV15 to TRBJ1-4, with 7 bases identical to TRBD1. The CDR3 runs to 15 residues. Per germline, CDR1 LNHNV and CDR2 YYDKDF (reference sequence). V lost 1 base to trimming and J lost 5 bases; unmatched junction nucleotides: 4. The CDR3, as DNA: TGTGCCACCAGCAGAGTACAGGGGAACAATGAAAAACTGTTTTTT. It yields the protein CATSRVQGNNEKLFF.

This clonotype was detected many times. The chain uses TRBV5-6 and TRBJ1-5, with 9 positions matching TRBD1. Trimming at V came to 3 bases and at J to 4 bases, leaving 2 bases not matched to a gene. CDR3 length: 14 residues. Per the germline V gene, CDR1 is SGHDT and CDR2 is YYEEEE. The DNA of the CDR3 is TGTGCCAGCAGCTCCGGGACAGGGAATCAGCCCCAGCATTTT. It yields the protein CASSSGTGNQPQHF.

This clonotype was found many times. The chain combines TRBV7-9 with TRBJ1-5, with TRBD1 matching over 7 bases. The CDR3 has 15 residues. Losses at the gene ends were 1 base for V and 4 bases for J; bases not matched to a gene: 4. Germline CDR1 SEHNR, CDR2 FQNEAQ (reference sequence). CDR3 in DNA: TGTGCCAGCAGCTTAGAAACAGGGGCAAATCAGCCCCAGCATTTT. Its translation: CASSLETGANQPQHF. Supplemented by reference TRBV7-9 and TRBJ1-5, the full variable domain reads DTGVSQNPRHKITKRGQNVTFRCDPISEHNRLYWYRQTLGQGPEFLTYFQNEAQLEKSRLLSDRFSAERPKGSFSTLEIQRTEQGDSAMYLCASSLETGANQPQHFGDGTRLSIL.

This clonotype came up a few times. The V and J genes are TRBV3-1 and TRBJ2-1; 10 nucleotides agree with TRBD1. The germline gives CDR1 LGHDT, CDR2 YNNKEL (reference sequence). With V trimmed by 1 base and J by 8 bases, 5 bases remained unmatched. The CDR3 consists of 15 residues. CDR3 sequence (DNA): TGTGCCAGCAGCCAAGCGGGACAGGGGTTCGATGAGCAGTTCTTC. Translated: CASSQAGQGFDEQFF.

This clonotype was counted between two and nine times. The chain links TRBV7-3 to TRBJ2-6; maybe TRBD2 (6 bases). Trimming shortened V by 3 bases and J by 2 bases, and 8 bases separated the two germline ends. The length of the CDR3 is 15 residues. Germline CDR1 reads SGHTA; CDR2 reads FQGTGA. CDR3 in DNA: TGTGCCAGCAGCTTTGGAGGGACTGGGGCCAACGTCCTGACTTTC. Amino acid sequence: CASSFGGTGANVLTF.

A few counts support this clonotype. This rearrangement joins TRBV7-2 to TRBJ2-5, with D perhaps matching TRBD2 (6 bases). Between the trimmed V and J ends, which lost 4 bases and 2 bases, there was a span of 8 bases. The CDR3 runs to 13 residues. Germline CDR1 and CDR2: SGHTA and FQGNSA. CDR3 nucleotide sequence: TGTGCCAGCAGCTGGGACTTTCAAGAGACCCAGTACTTC. It translates to CASSWDFQETQYF.

This rearrangement joins TRBV5-1 to TRBJ2-7, with 13 bases matching TRBD2. V shed 4 bases, J shed 2 bases, and the junction held 9 bases outside the gene matches. Germline V gene data show CDR1 as SGHRS and CDR2 as YFSETQ. The CDR3 spans 17 residues. The CDR3 DNA follows: TGCGCCAGCAGCCCGGGACTAGCGGGACGCGACGCCTACGAGCAGTACTTC. It is translated as CASSPGLAGRDAYEQYF.

In this sample, this clonotype turned up a few times. One end of the junction fails to match germline, which may point to a read error. The chain is built from TRBV7-7 and TRBJ2-5; TRBD1 matches 10 bases. Germline CDR1 and CDR2: SSHAT and FNYEAQ (reference sequence). The CDR3 has 15 amino acids. The CDR3 sequence: CASSLRWDRGETQYF. The DNA of the CDR3 is TGTGCTAGCAGCTTAAGATGGGACAGGGGAGAGACCCAGTACTTC.

This chain connects TRBV28 to TRBJ1-1; 9 nucleotides agree with TRBD1. Per germline, CDR1 MDHEN and CDR2 SYDVKM. The V and J ends lost 6 bases and 10 bases, in that order; junction bases with no gene match: 9. CDR3 length: 13 amino acids. CDR3 protein: CASSSGTGSRAFF. In DNA, the CDR3 is TGTGCCAGCAGCTCCGGGACAGGGTCTAGAGCTTTCTTT.